This T cell receptor beta chain was sequenced during a study of early T cells in non-severe SARS-CoV-2 infection. Each CDR3 protein gets one entry after TCRdb re-called the 5' RACE reads with MiXCR. The sample contains roughly 110,000 distinct CDR3 sequences, around 10% of which appear only once. CDR1 is KGHSH and CDR2 is LQKENI in the germline V gene. The CDR3 totals 14 residues. The V and J ends lost 0 bases and 9 bases, in that order; junction bases with no gene match: 5. This clonotype was recorded many times. The chain is built from TRBV18 and TRBJ1-1, with 9 bases aligning to TRBD1. This TCR came from an adult who was a healthcare worker with PCR-confirmed SARS-CoV-2 infection or an uninfected control (not recorded which). The sequenced sample was whole blood. The CDR3 region is CASSPPTGGRKAFF. The CDR3 DNA reads as TGTGCCAGCTCACCACCGACAGGGGGTCGCAAAGCTTTCTTT. Looking up the rest from reference TRBV18 and TRBJ1-1 gives the full variable domain: NAGVMQNPRHLVRRRGQEARLRCSPMKGHSHVYWYRQLPEEGLKFMVYLQKENIIDESGMPKERFSAEFPKEGPSILRIQQVVRGDSAAYFCASSPPTGGRKAFFGQGTRLTVV.